This T cell receptor (beta chain) was observed in a study of blood T cell repertoires in COVID-19. The CDR3 has 13 amino acids. The V end was cut by 5 bases, the J end by 7 bases, with 14 bases between. CDR1 LNHDA and CDR2 SQIVND come from the germline V gene (reference sequence). Libraries were prepared by immunoSEQ multiplex PCR; TCRdb keeps only in-frame clonotypes and omits some of them. This sample has 300,000 to 450,000 clones, with approximately 77% found just once. The receptor's source is a human donor with acute or convalescent COVID-19. The donor label of this sample is uncertain. The chain links TRBV19 to TRBJ1-2; possible D gene TRBD1, 5 bases. Sequencing used peripheral blood. The CDR3 nucleotides are TGTGCCAGTAGTGGGCAGGGATCGAGTGGCTACACCTTC. Its translation: CASSGQGSSGYTF. Variable domain in full (rest from reference TRBV19 and TRBJ1-2): DGGITQSPKYLFRKEGQNVTLSCEQNLNHDAMYWYRQDPGQGLRLIYYSQIVNDFQKGDIAEGYSVSREKKESFPLTVTSAQKNPTAFYLCASSGQGSSGYTFGSGTRLTVV.